This entry describes one T cell receptor beta chain. This clone's antigen is unknown. There are no base qualities to consult, and no much larger clone falls within one base. Each collaborating institution followed its own protocols to collect whole blood in K2EDTA tubes. For TCRbeta analysis, collaborators shipped samples in one of three forms: frozen whole blood, isolated PBMCs, or DNA extracted from either of those sample types. This specimen comes from a study of blood T cell repertoires in COVID-19 (TCRdb year 2020). Turning to the overall study: Samples from collaborators originated in the United States, Italy and Spain and spanned both the acute and convalescent phases of COVID-19. Where HLA class I and class II types were available, the types were taken from metadata supplied by the sample provider, not from assay-based typing. The samples were drawn from the first 160 participants of the ongoing ImmuneRACE study and from 950 to 1,500 subjects provided by 6 global collaborators. Subjects who had been exposed to COVID-19, were actively infected with it, or had recovered from it provided the deeply sampled blood TCRbeta repertoires that made up the dataset. The repertoires were released in a freely available public database intended as a resource for research on the immune response to SARS-CoV-2. The material from the prospective study consisted of cDNA or gDNA derived from T cells, B-cell-depleted T cells, or PBMCs. A de-identified subject ID, COVID-19 status, age in years and sex were almost always included in the sample metadata.

Results the study describes overall, beyond this receptor: How much clinical and demographic metadata was included differed by source and by participant, and the metadata was provided uncurated.

From V the trimming removes 4 bases and from J it removes 4 bases, while the gene matches leave 16 bases of the junction unaccounted for. CDR1 and CDR2, per the germline V gene, are SGDLS and YYNGEE. The CDR3 starts with the cysteine, ends with the phenylalanine, and has 18 residues. The only DNA kept is the CDR3, 54 bases in frame from the first base. TCRbeta CDR3 regions were amplified from genomic DNA using the immunoSEQ Assay, a bias-controlled multiplex PCR. The original pipeline was this. Within the assay, amplification of reference gene primers was used to estimate how many nucleated cells each sample contained. Sequence reads were collapsed and filtered to measure the absolute abundance of every unique TCRbeta CDR3 rearrangement. For each sample, productive Simpson clonality was calculated as the square root of Simpson's diversity index over productive rearrangements. The clones in this table, taken by TCRdb from immuneACCESS, are in-frame only. Not every clone is retained; where verified, under half of the shortfall comes from an unresolved V gene, and the cause of the rest is unknown. V, J and clone size were drawn from that table, and D and trimming were deduced from the DNA. Within this sample are some 200,000 clones, with 86% of them counted one time only. The top ten clonotypes cover roughly 2.2% of the sample.

Sequencing was done on a sample of peripheral blood. This receptor was taken from a woman aged 50 to 60 with acute or convalescent COVID-19. In this chain, TRBV9 is recombined with TRBJ1-1; 10 bases in the middle match TRBD1. The DNA sequence is TGTGCCAGCAGCAAACGGACAGGGGGAAAATTTTCTAGCACTGAAGCTTTCTTT. Its translation reads: CASSKRTGGKFSSTEAFF.